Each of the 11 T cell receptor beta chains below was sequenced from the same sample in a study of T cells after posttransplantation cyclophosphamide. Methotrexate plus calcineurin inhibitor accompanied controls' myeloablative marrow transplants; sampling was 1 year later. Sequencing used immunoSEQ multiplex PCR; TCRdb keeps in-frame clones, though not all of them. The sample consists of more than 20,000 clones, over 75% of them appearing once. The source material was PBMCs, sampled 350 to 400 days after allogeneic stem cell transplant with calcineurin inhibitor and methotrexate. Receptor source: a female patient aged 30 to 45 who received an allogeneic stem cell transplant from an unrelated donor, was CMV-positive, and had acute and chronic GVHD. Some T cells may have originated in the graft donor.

In DNA, the CDR3 is TGCAGCGTTGCGCTGGGATCCGGGACTAGCGGGTTTGAGACCCAGTACTTC. Its protein product is CSVALGSGTSGFETQYF. This chain uses TRBV29-1 with TRBJ2-5; 12 nucleotides align to TRBD2. There are 17 residues in the CDR3. The V gene end was trimmed by 4 bases and the J gene end by 5 bases; junction bases not matched to a gene: 14. The germline V gene encodes CDR1 SQVTM and CDR2 ANQGSEA.

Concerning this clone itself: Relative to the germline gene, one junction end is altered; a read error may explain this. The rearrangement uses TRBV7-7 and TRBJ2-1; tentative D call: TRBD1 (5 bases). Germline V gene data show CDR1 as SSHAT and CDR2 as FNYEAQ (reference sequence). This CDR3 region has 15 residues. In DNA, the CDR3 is TGTGCTAGCAGCTTAGTCCAGGGCCAACTCAATGAGCAGTTCTTC. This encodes CASSLVQGQLNEQFF.

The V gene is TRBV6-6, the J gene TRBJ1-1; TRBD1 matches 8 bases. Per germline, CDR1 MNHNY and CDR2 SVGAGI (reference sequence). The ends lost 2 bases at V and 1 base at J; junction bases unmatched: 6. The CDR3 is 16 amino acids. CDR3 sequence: CASSYDVDRGNTEAFF. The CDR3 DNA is TGTGCCAGCAGTTACGACGTAGACAGGGGGAACACTGAAGCTTTCTTT.

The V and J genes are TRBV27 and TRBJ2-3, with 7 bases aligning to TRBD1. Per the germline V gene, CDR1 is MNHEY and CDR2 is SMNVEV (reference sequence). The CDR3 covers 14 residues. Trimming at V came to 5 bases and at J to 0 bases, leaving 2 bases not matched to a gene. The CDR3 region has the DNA TGTGCCAGCAGTCCGGGACAGAGCACAGATACGCAGTATTTT. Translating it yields CASSPGQSTDTQYF.

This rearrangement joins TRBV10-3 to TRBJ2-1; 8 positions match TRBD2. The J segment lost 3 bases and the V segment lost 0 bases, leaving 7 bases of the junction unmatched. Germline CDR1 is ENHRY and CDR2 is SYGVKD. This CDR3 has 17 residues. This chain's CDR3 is CAISESPTSGYYNEQFF. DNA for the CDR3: TGTGCCATCAGTGAGTCCCCTACTAGCGGCTACTACAATGAGCAGTTCTTC.

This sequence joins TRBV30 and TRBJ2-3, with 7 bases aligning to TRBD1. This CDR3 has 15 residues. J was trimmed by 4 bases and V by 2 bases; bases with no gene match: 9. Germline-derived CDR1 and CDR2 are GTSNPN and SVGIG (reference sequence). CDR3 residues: CAWSTGQHLADTQYF. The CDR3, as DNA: TGTGCCTGGAGTACGGGACAGCATCTCGCAGATACGCAGTATTTT.

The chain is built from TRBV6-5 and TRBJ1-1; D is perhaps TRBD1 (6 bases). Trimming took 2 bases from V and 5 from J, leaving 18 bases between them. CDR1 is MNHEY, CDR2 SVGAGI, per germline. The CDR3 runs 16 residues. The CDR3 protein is CASSYDAGGWVTEAFF. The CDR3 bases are TGTGCCAGCAGTTACGACGCGGGGGGCTGGGTTACTGAAGCTTTCTTT.

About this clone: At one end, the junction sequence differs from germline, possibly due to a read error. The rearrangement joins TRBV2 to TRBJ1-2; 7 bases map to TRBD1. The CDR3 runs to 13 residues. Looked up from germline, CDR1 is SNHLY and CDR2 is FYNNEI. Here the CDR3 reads CARSGTADYGYTF. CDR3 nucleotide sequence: TGTGCCAGGAGTGGGACAGCGGACTATGGCTACACCTTC.

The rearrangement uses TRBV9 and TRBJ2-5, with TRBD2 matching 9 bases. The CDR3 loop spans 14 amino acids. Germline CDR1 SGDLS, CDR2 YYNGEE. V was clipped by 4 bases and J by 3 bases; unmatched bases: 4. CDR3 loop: CASSTRLAEETQYF. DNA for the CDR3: TGTGCCAGCAGCACAAGACTAGCGGAAGAGACCCAGTACTTC.

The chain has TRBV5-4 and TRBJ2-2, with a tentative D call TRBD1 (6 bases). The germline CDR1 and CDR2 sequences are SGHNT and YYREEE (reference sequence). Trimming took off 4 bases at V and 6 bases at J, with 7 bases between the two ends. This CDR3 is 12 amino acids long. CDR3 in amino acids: CASSQGSGELFF. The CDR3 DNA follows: TGTGCCAGCAGCCAGGGGTCCGGGGAGCTGTTTTTT.

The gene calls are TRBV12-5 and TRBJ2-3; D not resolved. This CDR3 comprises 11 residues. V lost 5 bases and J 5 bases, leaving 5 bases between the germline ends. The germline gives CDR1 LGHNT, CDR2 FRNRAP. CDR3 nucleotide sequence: TGTGCTAGTGGTGCGGAAGATACGCAGTATTTT. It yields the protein CASGAEDTQYF.